The 8 T cell receptor beta chains reported below all come from one sample, sequenced in a study of blood T cell repertoires in COVID-19 (dated by TCRdb to 2020 to 2022). The library was prepared using the immunoSEQ multiplex PCR assay. TCRdb stores this immuneACCESS table with in-frame sequences only. Part of the clones is absent; in the studies checked, under half of the shortfall reflects unresolved V genes, and no reason is known for the rest. A total of 35,000 or so clones appear in this sample, approximately 90% of them only once. The top ten clones comprise 4% to 6% of the sample. The sequenced sample was peripheral blood. These receptor sequences come from a human donor in a cohort sampled during active COVID-19.

The chain combines TRBV18 with TRBJ1-1; 7 bases match TRBD1. The germline CDR1 and CDR2 sequences are KGHSH and LQKENI. The CDR3 runs to 13 residues. The V segment lost 4 bases and the J segment 4 bases; nucleotides outside the gene matches: 3. This chain's CDR3 is CASSQGAGTEAFF. The CDR3 DNA reads as TGTGCCAGCTCACAGGGGGCGGGCACTGAAGCTTTCTTT.

V and J are TRBV2 and TRBJ2-1, with 10 bases identical to TRBD2. Unmatched junction bases numbered 11, after V lost 5 bases and J lost 1 base. This CDR3 comprises 18 residues. Per the germline V gene, CDR1 is SNHLY and CDR2 is FYNNEI. The CDR3: CASSLRLAGAASYNEQFF. CDR3 nucleotides: TGTGCCAGCAGTCTTCGCCTAGCGGGAGCAGCATCCTACAATGAGCAGTTCTTC.

V gene TRBV7-6 combines with J gene TRBJ2-1, with 14 bases aligning to TRBD2. Per the germline V gene, CDR1 is SGHVS and CDR2 is FNYEAQ. V shed 5 bases and J 6 bases; nucleotides not matched to a gene: 9. This CDR3 is 17 amino acids long. DNA of the CDR3: TGTGCCAGCAGCCTCCGGACTAGCGGGAGGCGCCTCAATGAGCAGTTCTTC. Protein: CASSLRTSGRRLNEQFF.

The chain is built from TRBV5-1 and TRBJ1-2; weak D call: TRBD1 (6 bases). Trimming took off 4 bases at V and 6 bases at J, with 13 bases between the two ends. Germline lookup yields CDR1 SGHRS and CDR2 YFSETQ. The CDR3 is 13 residues long. The CDR3 loop is CASSGGGGNGYTF. CDR3 DNA sequence: TGCGCCAGCAGCGGGGGAGGGGGGAATGGCTACACCTTC.

About this clone itself: One junction end does not reproduce the germline sequence, and a read error may be involved. The J gene is TRBJ1-1, the V gene TRBV5-1; D is undetermined. The CDR3 extends over 14 amino acids. Germline CDR1 is SGHRS and CDR2 is YFSETQ. CDR3 sequence reads: CASTLAQPNTEAFF. As DNA, the CDR3 is TGCGCCAGCACCTTGGCACAGCCGAACACTGAAGCTTTCTTT.

The chain combines TRBV19 with TRBJ2-5, with D possibly being TRBD1 (5 bases). CDR3 size: 16 residues. Trimming removed 7 bases from V and 0 bases from J, with 18 bases in between. Germline lookup yields CDR1 LNHDA and CDR2 SQIVND (reference sequence). CDR3 bases: TGTGCCAGTACTCTGTCAGGAAAGGGGTACCAAGAGACCCAGTACTTC. This gives the protein CASTLSGKGYQETQYF. Filled out from reference TRBV19 and TRBJ2-5, the complete variable domain reads DGGITQSPKYLFRKEGQNVTLSCEQNLNHDAMYWYRQDPGQGLRLIYYSQIVNDFQKGDIAEGYSVSREKKESFPLTVTSAQKNPTAFYLCASTLSGKGYQETQYFGPGTRLLVL.

The J gene is TRBJ2-1, the V gene TRBV11-3; 13 bases line up with TRBD2. V lost 0 bases and J lost 8; bases outside the gene matches: 7. The CDR3 loop spans 17 amino acids. CDR1 and CDR2 (germline): SGHNT, YENEEA. The CDR3 here is CASSLEGGLAGIDEQFF. CDR3 coding DNA: TGTGCCAGCAGCTTAGAAGGGGGACTAGCGGGAATTGATGAGCAGTTCTTC.

In its sample, this clone was seen once. V and J are TRBV6-2 or TRBV6-3 and TRBJ2-7; 10 bases match TRBD1. CDR3 length: 15 residues. V shed 2 bases, J shed 5 bases, and the junction held 6 bases outside the gene matches. Per germline, CDR1 MNHEY and CDR2 SVGEGT. The CDR3 sequence is CASSYPTGGRNEQYF. CDR3 sequence (DNA): TGTGCCAGCAGTTACCCGACAGGGGGCAGGAACGAGCAGTACTTC.